These T cell receptor beta chains were read from a single sample in a study of cytomegalovirus exposure and HLA in healthy donors. Here immunoSEQ multiplex PCR was the method, and the copy in TCRdb shows in-frame clones only, minus some. Here the sample spans roughly 150,000 clones, 82% being singletons. The source material was PBMCs. The receptors shown here come from a girl aged 10 to 17 in good health and CMV-seropositive. Each CDR3 is given with its conserved first and last residue. D genes are given only for firm matches. Part of the rows lack a size; the others show once, few, many or a class for expanded clones.

j_call | clone_size | v_call | d_call | cdr3_aa | cdr3_nt
TRBJ2-7 | . | TRBV5-1 | . | CASSLDVPNYREGEQYF | TGCGCCAGCAGCTTGGATGTCCCGAACTACAGGGAGGGCGAGCAGTACTTC
TRBJ1-1 | . | TRBV6-1 | . | CASASQAPNTEAFF | TGTGCCAGCGCGTCACAGGCCCCGAACACTGAAGCTTTCTTT
TRBJ2-2 | . | TRBV28 | TRBD1 | CASSTTGGDTGELFF | TGTGCCAGCAGTACGACAGGGGGCGACACCGGGGAGCTGTTTTTT
TRBJ2-7 | . | TRBV5-1 | TRBD1 | CASSVDRGIYEQYF | TGCGCCAGCAGCGTGGACAGGGGGATCTACGAGCAGTACTTC
TRBJ2-2 | once | TRBV2 | . | CASSLEGETGELFF | TGTGCCAGCAGTTTAGAGGGGGAAACCGGGGAGCTGTTTTTT
TRBJ1-1 | once | TRBV19 | TRBD1 | CASIREQGATEAFF | TGTGCCAGTATCAGAGAACAGGGGGCAACTGAAGCTTTCTTT
TRBJ1-4 | . | TRBV28 | . | CASSPGLTGGKLFF | TGTGCCAGCAGTCCCGGACTGACCGGCGGAAAACTGTTTTTT
TRBJ2-1 | few | TRBV28 | TRBD2 | CASSLGREDYNEQFF | TGTGCCAGCAGTTTAGGGCGGGAGGACTACAATGAGCAGTTCTTC
TRBJ2-7 | . | TRBV7-2 | . | CASSLDFVFRGDEQYF | TGTGCCAGCAGCTTAGACTTCGTGTTCAGGGGGGACGAGCAGTACTTC
TRBJ1-2 | . | TRBV7-9 | TRBD1 | CASSQGTGVNYGYTF | TGTGCCAGCAGCCAGGGGACAGGGGTCAACTATGGCTACACCTTC
TRBJ1-2 | once | TRBV18 | . | CASSPPFRDYGYTF | TGTGCCAGCTCACCACCGTTCCGGGACTATGGCTACACCTTC
TRBJ2-1 | . | TRBV29-1 | . | CSVVGDVQNEQFF | TGCAGCGTTGTAGGGGATGTGCAAAATGAGCAGTTCTTC
TRBJ2-1 | once | TRBV13 | . | CASSPGHFYNEQFF | TGTGCCAGCAGCCCGGGACATTTCTACAATGAGCAGTTCTTC
TRBJ2-1 | . | TRBV29-1 | . | CSVDAGQTSIKVF | TGCAGCGTTGATGCGGGTCAGACCTCCATCAAGGTCTTC
TRBJ2-7 | . | TRBV5-6 | TRBD1 | CASSTDRARYYEQYF | TGTGCCAGCAGCACGGACAGGGCCCGATACTACGAGCAGTACTTC
TRBJ2-1 | . | TRBV19 | TRBD2 | CASSIASGGHEQFF | TGTGCCAGTAGTATAGCCTCGGGGGGACATGAGCAGTTCTTC
TRBJ2-2 | . | TRBV7-9 | . | CASSLELRTANTGELFF | TGTGCCAGCAGCTTAGAATTGCGGACAGCGAACACCGGGGAGCTGTTTTTT
TRBJ2-1 | once | TRBV5-1 | TRBD1 | CASSFEGGPYNEQFF | TGCGCCAGCAGCTTTGAAGGGGGCCCCTACAATGAGCAGTTCTTC
TRBJ1-1 | . | TRBV25-1 | . | CASSIAGGLWTEAFF | TGTGCCAGCAGTATCGCCGGGGGATTGTGGACTGAAGCTTTCTTT
TRBJ2-4 | . | TRBV28 | TRBD1 | CASITRQGASGNIQYF | TGTGCCAGCATAACAAGACAGGGGGCATCGGGAAACATTCAGTACTTC
TRBJ2-3 | . | TRBV7-8 | TRBD2 | CASSKKTSGYTDTQYF | TGTGCCAGCAGCAAAAAGACTAGCGGGTACACAGATACGCAGTATTTT
TRBJ2-2 | few | TRBV5-1 | . | CASSPDSPRTGELFF | TGCGCCAGCAGCCCGGACAGCCCGAGGACCGGGGAGCTGTTTTTT
TRBJ2-7 | . | TRBV9 | . | CASSAAYEQYF | TGTGCCAGCAGCGCCGCCTACGAGCAGTACTTC
TRBJ2-1 | . | TRBV4-1 | . | CASSHMTGTPSGEQFF | TGCGCCAGCAGCCACATGACCGGGACTCCCTCAGGTGAGCAGTTCTTC
TRBJ2-5 | . | TRBV27 | . | CATGDPQETQYF | TGTGCCACCGGGGATCCCCAAGAGACCCAGTACTTC
TRBJ1-2 | . | TRBV6-6 | . | CANGGPNYGYTF | TGTGCCAACGGAGGGCCTAACTATGGCTACACCTTC
TRBJ1-1 | . | TRBV7-6 | . | CASSPLKSGRRTEAFF | TGTGCCAGCAGCCCTCTGAAGTCCGGTCGGAGGACTGAAGCTTTCTTT
TRBJ2-7 | . | TRBV6-6 | TRBD1 | CASRQGGYEQYF | TGTGCCAGTCGACAGGGGGGCTACGAGCAGTACTTC
TRBJ2-5 | . | TRBV2 | . | CASSPSGPGDQETQYF | TGTGCCAGCAGTCCGTCGGGGCCAGGGGATCAAGAGACCCAGTACTTC
TRBJ2-2 | . | TRBV4-2 | TRBD1 | CASSLDRENTGELFF | TGTGCCAGCAGCCTAGACAGGGAGAACACCGGGGAGCTGTTTTTT
TRBJ2-1 | . | TRBV6-1 | . | CASKNTLTSSEQFF | TGTGCCAGCAAGAATACACTCACTAGTTCTGAGCAGTTCTTC
TRBJ1-1 | once | TRBV7-3 | . | CASSLRGQNTEAFF | TGTGCCAGCAGCTTAAGGGGACAGAACACTGAAGCTTTCTTT
TRBJ1-1 | . | TRBV4-3 | . | CASSQAARLNTEAFF | TGCGCCAGCAGCCAAGCCGCCAGGTTGAACACTGAAGCTTTCTTT
TRBJ2-7 | . | TRBV5-1 | TRBD1 | CASSDRDRGRNEQYF | TGCGCCAGCAGCGATCGGGACAGGGGGCGCAATGAGCAGTACTTC
TRBJ1-2 | . | TRBV6-5 | TRBD1 | CASSGTTGGYGYTF | TGTGCCAGCAGTGGAACGACAGGGGGCTATGGCTACACCTTC
TRBJ2-7 | . | TRBV5-1 | . | CASSSKGGQAVTSFSYEQYF | TGCGCCAGCAGCTCTAAAGGAGGTCAGGCTGTTACCTCATTCTCCTACGAGCAGTACTTC
TRBJ1-2 | . | TRBV2 | . | CASSPEGDYGYTF | TGTGCCAGCAGCCCCGAAGGGGACTATGGCTACACCTTC
TRBJ1-3 | . | TRBV7-9 | TRBD1 | CASSLEGGRGLGNTIYF | TGTGCCAGCAGCTTAGAGGGCGGCAGGGGGCTTGGAAACACCATATATTTT
TRBJ2-7 | . | TRBV4-1 | . | CASSPDSIEQYF | TGCGCCAGCAGCCCCGACTCCATCGAGCAGTACTTC
TRBJ2-7 | few | TRBV6-1 | . | CASTKGGTPYEQYF | TGTGCCAGCACCAAGGGGGGGACTCCCTACGAGCAGTACTTC
TRBJ1-2 | few | TRBV7-6 | . | CASSAGGDGSYGYTF | TGTGCCAGCAGCGCGGGGGGAGACGGAAGCTATGGCTACACCTTC
TRBJ2-2 | . | TRBV28 | TRBD1 | CASTGLPGQGKNTGELFF | TGTGCCAGCACTGGCTTGCCCGGACAGGGAAAGAACACCGGGGAGCTGTTTTTT
TRBJ2-7 | . | TRBV19 | . | CASSKLVGLKQYF | TGTGCCAGTAGTAAGTTGGTGGGACTTAAGCAGTACTTC
TRBJ1-4 | . | TRBV6-5 | TRBD1 | CASRPGQVTNEKLFF | TGTGCCAGCAGACCCGGACAGGTCACTAATGAAAAACTGTTTTTT
TRBJ1-4 | few | TRBV28 | . | CASSSQDNEKLFF | TGTGCCAGCAGTTCGCAGGATAATGAAAAACTGTTTTTT
TRBJ2-7 | . | TRBV10-3 | TRBD2 | CATNQPGLAGPYEQYF | TGTGCCACCAACCAACCGGGACTAGCAGGACCCTACGAGCAGTACTTC